The 13 T cell receptor beta chains below come from one sample, sequenced in a study of spatial heterogeneity in lung cancer. The time point denotes: sample taken at primary tumor resection. Sequencing covered unsorted whole RNA taken from tumor, nontumor lung or frozen PBMC. TCRdb reprocessed the 5' RACE reads via MiXCR and lists one record per CDR3 protein. The repertoire has over 750 distinct CDR3 sequences, approximately 19% of them found once; the top ten carry about 42%. Sequencing was performed on PBMCs, taken at surgery. These receptor sequences come from a female donor with early-stage non-small cell lung cancer.

Judged by abundance, this clonotype is medium-sized. The library was prepared for alpha chains; this beta chain is a stray read, so its frequency means little. This sequence joins TRBV7-2 and TRBJ2-7; 9 nucleotides match TRBD1. The germline V gene has CDR1 SGHTA and CDR2 FQGNSA. The V gene end was trimmed by 3 bases and the J gene end by 6 bases; junction bases not matched to a gene: 6. This CDR3 is 14 amino acids long. For the CDR3, the DNA is TGTGCCAGCAGCTTTCAAGACAGGGGGACCGAGCAGTACTTC. This translates into CASSFQDRGTEQYF.

This clonotype is medium-sized in the sample. One end of the junction fails to match germline, which may point to a read error. Found in a library prepared for alpha chains, this beta chain is an off-target read, and its abundance has little meaning. This chain links TRBV28 with TRBJ2-5, with D perhaps given as TRBD1 or TRBD2 (5 bases each). This CDR3 contains 14 residues. The germline V gene has CDR1 MDHEN and CDR2 SYDVKM. CDR3 DNA: TGTGCCAGCAGCAAGTGGGGGAGCCAAGGGACCCAGTACTTC. This sequence encodes CASSKWGSQGTQYF.

Details on this clonotype: The size of this beta chain means little, since it is a stray read in a library made for alpha chains. The chain has TRBV7-6 and TRBJ2-7; D possibly corresponds to TRBD2 (6 bases). This CDR3 comprises 14 residues. V was cut by 3 bases and J by 5 bases, with 14 bases left in between. Germline V gives CDR1 SGHVS, CDR2 FNYEAQ. The CDR3, as DNA: TGTGCCAGCAGCTTGGGGGGAGGATCGGACGAGCAGTACTTC. Amino acids: CASSLGGGSDEQYF. The full variable domain, completed using reference TRBV7-6 and TRBJ2-7, is GAGVSQSPRYKVTKRGQDVALRCDPISGHVSLYWYRQALGQGPEFLTYFNYEAQQDKSGLPNDRFSAERPEGSISTLTIQRTEQRDSAMYRCASSLGGGSDEQYFGPGTRLTVT.

Concerning this clonotype itself: The size of this beta chain means little, since it is a stray read in a library made for alpha chains. V usage is TRBV6-5 and J usage is TRBJ2-3, with 7 bases identical to TRBD1. Germline V gene lookup returns CDR1 MNHEY and CDR2 SVGAGI. V gave up 4 bases and J gave up 4 bases; unmatched junction bases: 5. This CDR3 has 14 amino acids. CDR3 DNA: TGTGCCAGCAGTTCACAGGGGAGTTCAGATACGCAGTATTTT. This translates into CASSSQGSSDTQYF.

A note on this clonotype: Since the library was made to target alpha chains, this beta chain is a stray read and its abundance is not meaningful. The CDR3 region has the DNA TGTGCCAGCAGCTGGGACAGGGCGTCGAACATTCAGTACTTC. As protein: CASSWDRASNIQYF. The V and J genes are TRBV11-2 and TRBJ2-4; 9 nucleotides align to TRBD1. With V trimmed by 4 bases and J by 7 bases, 5 bases remained unmatched. From germline, CDR1 is SGHAT and CDR2 FQNNGV. This CDR3 has 14 amino acids.

This clonotype is medium-sized by share. This beta chain is a stray sequence in a library constructed for alpha chains; its clone size is not meaningful. The V call is TRBV7-2, the J call TRBJ2-3; TRBD2 is a possible D gene (7 bases). Germline V gene lookup returns CDR1 SGHTA and CDR2 FQGNSA. Trimming shortened V by 3 bases and J by 4 bases, and 11 bases separated the two germline ends. The CDR3 contains 14 residues. This chain's CDR3 is CASSLGGAADTQYF. The CDR3 coding sequence is TGTGCCAGCAGCTTGGGGGGGGCGGCAGATACGCAGTATTTT.

A word on this clonotype: Being off target in a library aimed at alpha chains, this beta chain has a size of little meaning. V is TRBV6-5 and J is TRBJ2-1; TRBD2 matches 7 bases. This CDR3 has 13 amino acids. V shed 6 bases, J shed 15 bases, and the junction held 14 bases outside the gene matches. Germline V CDR1 and CDR2: MNHEY, SVGAGI. The CDR3 reads CASSPKRDLTRFF. The CDR3 bases are TGTGCCAGCAGCCCCAAGCGGGACCTAACTAGGTTCTTC.

Details on this clonotype: This beta chain is a stray read from a library made for alpha chains; its abundance is not meaningful. V and J are TRBV6-2 or TRBV6-3 and TRBJ2-1; D is uncertain. The germline V gene encodes CDR1 MNHEY and CDR2 SVGEGT. V lost 5 bases to trimming and J lost 6 bases, with 5 bases between them. The CDR3 has 11 residues. CDR3 in DNA: TGTGCCAGCAGTCACCTCAATGAGCAGTTCTTC. Its translation: CASSHLNEQFF.

A note on this clonotype: A read error may explain this, as a much larger clone is one base away. The library was prepared for alpha chains; this beta chain is a stray read, so its frequency means little. This sequence joins TRBV28 and TRBJ2-3; D call uncertain. The CDR3 loop spans 15 amino acids. V gave up 2 bases and J gave up 0 bases, with 9 bases separating them. Looked up from germline, CDR1 is MDHEN and CDR2 is SYDVKM. CDR3: CASSLVRSSTDTQYF. The CDR3 DNA reads as TGTGCCAGCAGTTTAGTCAGGTCGAGCACAGATACGCAGTATTTT.

This clonotype qualifies as large. This beta chain was picked up by a library intended for alpha chains and is off target, so its count carries little meaning. The rearrangement links TRBV29-1 to TRBJ2-7, with D possibly being TRBD2 (5 bases). The CDR3 runs to 14 residues. Germline values: CDR1 SQVTM, CDR2 ANQGSEA. Trimming removed 0 bases from V and 2 bases from J, with 11 bases in between. CDR3 in DNA: TGCAGCGTTGAAGATCAAGGAGGTGCCTACGAGCAGTACTTC. It encodes CSVEDQGGAYEQYF.

A few counts support this clonotype. As an off-target read in a library built for alpha chains, this beta chain has a frequency of little significance. This sequence joins TRBV6-1 and TRBJ2-1; no definite D call. The length of the CDR3 is 11 residues. CDR1 MNHNS and CDR2 SASEGT come from the germline V gene. V was cut by 4 bases and J by 12 bases, with 10 bases left in between. The CDR3 loop reads CASSGPIVQFF. The CDR3 DNA reads as TGTGCCAGCAGTGGTCCGATTGTGCAGTTCTTC.

About this clonotype itself: This beta chain was picked up by a library intended for alpha chains and is off target, so its count carries little meaning. This rearrangement joins TRBV29-1 to TRBJ2-5; the match to TRBD1 covers 10 bases. The CDR3 runs 14 residues. CDR1 and CDR2 (germline): SQVTM, ANQGSEA. Losses at the gene ends were 7 bases for V and 5 bases for J; bases not matched to a gene: 10. This chain's CDR3 is CSADGQGVTETQYF. The CDR3 bases are TGCAGCGCCGACGGACAGGGGGTAACGGAGACCCAGTACTTC.

Concerning this clonotype itself: Found in a library prepared for alpha chains, this beta chain is an off-target read, and its abundance has little meaning. The gene calls are TRBV11-2 and TRBJ2-1, with D possibly called TRBD1 or TRBD2 (5 bases each). CDR1 and CDR2 from the germline V gene are SGHAT and FQNNGV. V lost 5 bases, J lost 3 bases, and 14 bases lay in between. The CDR3 totals 15 residues. The CDR3 DNA reads as TGTGCCAGCAGCGTCGGTCGGGGCGACTACAATGAGCAGTTCTTC. Translating gives CASSVGRGDYNEQFF.